This T cell receptor (beta chain) was recovered during a study of cytomegalovirus exposure and HLA in healthy donors. Study results and caveats: DRB1 had the most TCR associations and HLA-C the fewest, a later analysis found, with rates varying by HLA locus. The presence/absence work took it that sequencing depth was about the same across donors.

The PCR had 60 Vbeta and 13 Jbeta primers. Measured with immunoSEQ multiplex PCR; TCRdb has only the in-frame clones, and not every one. The data contain around 150,000 clones, 76% of them singletons. V was pared by 5 bases and J by 3 bases, with 9 bases between. There are 13 residues in the CDR3. Germline assignment: CDR1 SGHDN and CDR2 FVKESK. A remark on this clone: Its specificity is unknown.

Material: PBMCs. The chain employs TRBV14 and TRBJ2-3; maybe TRBD1 (5 bases). This receptor was obtained from a man aged 40-55 years in good health and CMV-seronegative. The DNA for the CDR3 is TGTGCCAGCAGCGACAGAGTAACAGATACGCAGTATTTT. It specifies CASSDRVTDTQYF. Using reference TRBV14 and TRBJ2-3 for the parts outside the CDR3, the full variable domain is EAGVTQFPSHSVIEKGQTVTLRCDPISGHDNLYWYRRVMGKEIKFLLHFVKESKQDESGMPNNRFLAERTGGTYSTLKVQPAELEDSGVYFCASSDRVTDTQYFGPGTRLTVL.